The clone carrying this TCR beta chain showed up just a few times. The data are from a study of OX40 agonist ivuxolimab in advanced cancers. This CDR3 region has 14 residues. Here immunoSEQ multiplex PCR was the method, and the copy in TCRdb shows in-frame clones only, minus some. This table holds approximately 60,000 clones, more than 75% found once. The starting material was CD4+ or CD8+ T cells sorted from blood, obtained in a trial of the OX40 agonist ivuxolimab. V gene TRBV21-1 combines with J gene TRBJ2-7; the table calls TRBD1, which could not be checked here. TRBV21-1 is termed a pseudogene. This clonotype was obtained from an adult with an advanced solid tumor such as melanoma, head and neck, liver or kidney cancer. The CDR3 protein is CASSKRNRAHEQYF. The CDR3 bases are TGTGCCAGCAGCAAAAGAAACAGGGCCCACGAGCAGTACTTC.